This T cell receptor beta chain originates from a study of blood T cells in healthy people across ages. Worth noting for this clonotype: This may be a read error, as it is one base from a much larger clone.

Using a J-beta primer mix together with a sample-barcoded 5' primer, a second PCR was run for roughly 6 to 12 cycles. Each CDR3 protein is one row after TCRdb ran MiXCR on the 5' RACE reads. This table holds 900,000 to 950,000 distinct CDR3 sequences, 25% to 30% found once. The V end was cut by 6 bases, the J end by 6 bases, with 15 bases between. The germline CDR1 and CDR2 sequences are MNHEY and SVGEGT. The CDR3 loop spans 13 amino acids. These data also featured in a second study, about T cells of mothers and their children. That report notes: A few healthy Caucasian mothers, along with their six children, served as the donors.

Sequencing was carried out using blood. The J gene is TRBJ2-7, the V gene TRBV6-2 or TRBV6-3, with D possibly called TRBD1 or TRBD2 (5 bases each). The clonotype originates from a woman aged 40 to 50 in good health. DNA for the CDR3: TGTGCCAGCAGAGGGACGGAGAACTCCGAGCAGTACTTC. This translates into CASRGTENSEQYF.